Below, 27 T cell receptor beta chains from the same sample are listed, as sequenced in a study of cytomegalovirus exposure and HLA in healthy donors. Researchers ran the PCR with 60 Vbeta and 13 Jbeta primers. Assay: immunoSEQ multiplex PCR; the TCRdb copy retains only in-frame clones and omits some. The data show over 100,000 clones, more than 70% seen once. Specimen: PBMCs. The receptors derive from a male donor in good health and CMV-seropositive.

V and J are TRBV28 and TRBJ1-1; D is undetermined. The CDR3 has 12 residues. Deletions cut 1 base from V and 3 bases from J, with 3 bases between. Germline CDR1 MDHEN, CDR2 SYDVKM. CDR3 sequence (DNA): TGTGCCAGCAGTTTATCGGACACTGAAGCTTTCTTT. This gives the protein CASSLSDTEAFF.

The V call is TRBV23-1, the J call TRBJ2-1, with TRBD2 matching over 9 bases. TRBV23-1 is an ORF, and what it does is uncertain. This CDR3 is built from 19 residues. J was trimmed by 2 bases and V by 1 base; bases with no gene match: 12. The chain's CDR3 is CASSQWRLAGILTYNEQFF. The CDR3 DNA is TGCGCCAGCAGTCAATGGAGGCTAGCGGGGATCCTCACCTACAATGAGCAGTTCTTC.

This clone was detected a few times. V is TRBV4-1 and J is TRBJ2-7; D is unresolved. The CDR3 is 15 residues long. Germline values: CDR1 MGHRA, CDR2 YSYEKL. The germline V and J ends were trimmed by 0 bases and 5 bases, with 14 bases remaining between them. CDR3 amino acids: CASSQDALSSNEQYF. The CDR3 DNA reads TGCGCCAGCAGCCAAGACGCTCTCTCGTCTAACGAGCAGTACTTC.

The chain recombines TRBV9 with TRBJ2-1; 8 positions match TRBD1. J lost 8 bases, V lost 5 bases, and 15 bases had no gene match. This CDR3 is 16 amino acids long. In germline, CDR1 is SGDLS, CDR2 YYNGEE. The chain's CDR3 is CASRLIGTGMPYEQFF. CDR3 DNA: TGTGCCAGCAGGTTAATCGGGACAGGAATGCCGTATGAGCAGTTCTTC. Together with reference TRBV9 and TRBJ2-1, the CDR3 gives the full variable domain: DSGVTQTPKHLITATGQRVTLRCSPRSGDLSVYWYQQSLDQGLQFLIQYYNGEERAKGNILERFSAQQFPDLHSELNLSSLELGDSALYFCASRLIGTGMPYEQFFGPGTRLTVL.

V is TRBV2 and J is TRBJ2-5, with 8 nucleotides matching TRBD2. TRBJ2-7 explains the end of the DNA better; the J call may be wrong. Germline-derived CDR1 and CDR2 are SNHLY and FYNNEI. The length of the CDR3 is 16 residues. The CDR3 reads CASSDAGTSGSYEQYF. The CDR3 bases are TGTGCCAGCAGTGATGCCGGCACTAGCGGTTCCTACGAGCAGTACTTC.

The rearrangement uses TRBV5-6 and TRBJ1-1; 8 nucleotides agree with TRBD1. There are 14 residues in the CDR3. V was clipped by 0 bases and J by 3 bases; unmatched bases: 1. Germline CDR1 is SGHDT and CDR2 is YYEEEE. The CDR3 is CASSLDRGYTEAFF. The CDR3 coding sequence is TGTGCCAGCAGCTTGGACAGGGGGTACACTGAAGCTTTCTTT.

This clone appeared a single time. The chain joins TRBV28 to TRBJ1-2, with TRBD1 identical over 7 bases. The trim removed 6 bases at V and 3 bases at J, leaving 10 bases unmatched. The germline CDR1 and CDR2 sequences are MDHEN and SYDVKM. The CDR3 covers 15 residues. The DNA for the CDR3 is TGTGCCAGCAGACAGGGACAGCCCGGAGACTATGGCTACACCTTC. Translation: CASRQGQPGDYGYTF.

This clone is a singleton in its sample. The rearrangement uses TRBV28 and TRBJ2-7; D possibly corresponds to TRBD1 (6 bases). The V gene's germline CDR1 is MDHEN and CDR2 SYDVKM. This CDR3 contains 15 residues. Trimming pared 5 bases from V and 0 bases from J, leaving 14 bases between. This CDR3 is CASSLRRGSSYEQYF. The CDR3 DNA sequence: TGTGCCAGCAGTCTTAGAAGGGGGTCCTCCTACGAGCAGTACTTC.

The chain uses TRBV30 and TRBJ1-1; D call uncertain. V lost 5 bases to trimming and J lost 1 base, with 11 bases between them. The germline gives CDR1 GTSNPN, CDR2 SVGIG (reference sequence). The CDR3 has 13 residues. CDR3 coding DNA: TGTGCCTGGGACTCGGAGCAGAACACTGAAGCTTTCTTT. Translated, it gives CAWDSEQNTEAFF.

The genes are TRBV9 and TRBJ2-2, with 11 bases identical to TRBD2. The length of the CDR3 is 18 residues. V lost 4 bases to trimming and J lost 0 bases; unmatched junction nucleotides: 8. Per the germline V gene, CDR1 is SGDLS and CDR2 is YYNGEE. This CDR3 is CASSFGTSGPSNTGELFF. The DNA of the CDR3 is TGTGCCAGCAGCTTCGGGACTAGCGGACCTTCGAACACCGGGGAGCTGTTTTTT.

This clone was detected a few times. This chain links TRBV9 with TRBJ2-6; TRBD1 agrees at 7 bases. V was clipped by 3 bases and J by 2 bases; unmatched bases: 2. The CDR3 has 15 amino acids. Looked up from germline, CDR1 is SGDLS and CDR2 is YYNGEE. The chain's CDR3 is CASSAGGTGANVLTF. CDR3 bases: TGTGCCAGCAGCGCAGGGGGAACTGGGGCCAACGTCCTGACTTTC.

This chain connects TRBV5-1 to TRBJ2-7; no clear D. This CDR3 comprises 14 residues. Germline V gene sequence: CDR1 SGHRS, CDR2 YFSETQ. Trimming took 0 bases from V and 3 from J, leaving 10 bases between them. CDR3 coding DNA: TGCGCCAGCAGCTTGGACAGTAAGATCTACGAGCAGTACTTC. This gives the protein CASSLDSKIYEQYF.

CDR3 nucleotides: TGTGCCTGCTCCTTAGGGGGCGGTGGAGGCTACACCTTC. Its translation is CACSLGGGGGYTF. The chain combines TRBV30 with TRBJ1-2; 7 bases agree with TRBD1. Per the germline V gene, CDR1 is GTSNPN and CDR2 is SVGIG (reference sequence). V gave up 6 bases and J gave up 8 bases; unmatched junction bases: 12. There are 13 residues in the CDR3.

V and J are TRBV7-2 and TRBJ2-7; the match to TRBD1 covers 10 bases. V trimming: 3 bases; J trimming: 4 bases; junction bases outside the gene matches: 3. The CDR3 has 14 residues. Germline V lookup: CDR1 SGHTA, CDR2 FQGNSA. This CDR3 reads CASSFDRGQYEQYF. CDR3 nucleotides: TGTGCCAGCAGCTTCGACAGGGGGCAGTACGAGCAGTACTTC.

The J gene is TRBJ2-1, the V gene TRBV11-3; 12 bases agree with TRBD2. V shed 5 bases, J shed 9 bases, and the junction held 8 bases outside the gene matches. CDR1 is SGHNT, CDR2 YENEEA, per germline. This CDR3 is built from 15 residues. The CDR3 spells CASSLSSGRAGEQFF. DNA of the CDR3: TGTGCCAGCAGCCTCTCTAGCGGGAGGGCCGGTGAGCAGTTCTTC.

The chain is built from TRBV5-1 and TRBJ1-1, with 11 bases fitting TRBD1. This CDR3 spans 15 amino acids. Germline CDR1 is SGHRS and CDR2 is YFSETQ. V dropped 2 bases and J dropped 4; count of bases not matched to a gene: 4. CDR3 protein: CASSFRTGGGTEAFF. The CDR3 bases are TGCGCCAGCAGCTTTAGGACAGGGGGCGGCACTGAAGCTTTCTTT.

This clone occurred once. The rearrangement joins TRBV11-2 to TRBJ2-7, with D hard to call. CDR1 and CDR2 from the germline V gene are SGHAT and FQNNGV. The CDR3 consists of 18 residues. Trimming removed 1 base from V and 4 bases from J, with 23 bases in between. The CDR3 coding sequence is TGTGCCAGCAGCTTAGTTCCCTTTCCCCAACATACAGAGTACGAGCAGTACTTC. Translated, it gives CASSLVPFPQHTEYEQYF.

V and J are TRBV4-1 and TRBJ1-1; 9 positions agree with TRBD1. The V and J ends lost 3 bases and 3 bases, in that order; junction bases with no gene match: 8. The CDR3 consists of 16 residues. Per the germline V gene, CDR1 is MGHRA and CDR2 is YSYEKL. In nucleotides, the CDR3 is TGCGCCAGCAGCCATCTGACAGGGGGAAGGGACACTGAAGCTTTCTTT. As protein: CASSHLTGGRDTEAFF.

This clone was observed once. J is TRBJ1-1 and V is TRBV7-2; D remains unclear. This CDR3 is built from 13 residues. From germline, CDR1 is SGHTA and CDR2 FQGNSA. The V and J ends lost 5 bases and 1 base respectively, with 8 bases between them. The chain's CDR3 is CASSLTENTEAFF. The CDR3 DNA reads TGTGCCAGCAGCCTTACAGAGAACACTGAAGCTTTCTTT. The whole variable domain, filled in from reference TRBV7-2 and TRBJ1-1, reads GAGVSQSPSNKVTEKGKDVELRCDPISGHTALYWYRQSLGQGLEFLIYFQGNSAPDKSGLPSDRFSAERTGGSVSTLTIQRTQQEDSAVYLCASSLTENTEAFFGQGTRLTVV.

The J gene is TRBJ2-3, the V gene TRBV11-3, with 7 positions matching TRBD1. CDR3 length equals 13 residues. CDR1 SGHNT and CDR2 YENEEA come from the germline V gene. The J segment lost 5 bases and the V segment lost 2 bases, leaving 1 base of the junction unmatched. The CDR3 loop is CASSLTGVDTQYF. The CDR3 bases are TGTGCCAGCAGCTTAACAGGGGTAGATACGCAGTATTTT. The variable domain in full, with the rest retrieved from reference TRBV11-3 and TRBJ2-3, is EAGVVQSPRYKIIEKKQPVAFWCNPISGHNTLYWYLQNLGQGPELLIRYENEEAVDDSQLPKDRFSAERLKGVDSTLKIQPAELGDSAVYLCASSLTGVDTQYFGPGTRLTVL.

The rearrangement uses TRBV28 and TRBJ2-1; D not certain. The V and J ends lost 3 bases and 7 bases respectively, with 13 bases between them. Germline CDR1 MDHEN, CDR2 SYDVKM. The CDR3 loop spans 14 amino acids. The CDR3 protein is CASSFNLYGNEQFF. CDR3 in DNA: TGTGCCAGCAGTTTTAACCTCTACGGGAATGAGCAGTTCTTC.

V is TRBV10-3 and J is TRBJ2-4, with 7 bases matching TRBD1. The CDR3 loop spans 14 amino acids. Germline trimming cut 5 bases from V and 3 bases from J; bases unmatched to any gene: 4. CDR1 is ENHRY and CDR2 is SYGVKD in the germline V gene. Here the CDR3 DNA reads TGTGCCATCAGTTCCGGGACAGACAAAAACATTCAGTACTTC. Residues: CAISSGTDKNIQYF.

The chain combines TRBV4-2 with TRBJ2-7; 13 bases agree with TRBD2. CDR3 length equals 16 residues. Unmatched junction bases numbered 7, after V lost 3 bases and J lost 5 bases. Germline values: CDR1 LGHNA, CDR2 YNFKEQ. The CDR3 DNA sequence: TGTGCCAGCAGCCATTTGACTAGCGGGAGGAGGCACGAGCAGTACTTC. Protein sequence: CASSHLTSGRRHEQYF.

In this sample, this clone turned up once. The V gene is TRBV6-6, the J gene TRBJ2-7; TRBD2 is a possible D gene (6 bases). CDR1 is MNHNY and CDR2 is SVGAGI in the germline V gene (reference sequence). This CDR3 has 12 residues. Trimming took off 5 bases at V and 6 bases at J, with 11 bases between the two ends. The CDR3 region is CASSLAPAEQYF. The CDR3 DNA follows: TGTGCCAGCAGTCTAGCGCCGGCCGAGCAGTACTTC.

The rearrangement uses TRBV7-8 and TRBJ1-2, with 7 bases identical to TRBD1. Germline V gene sequence: CDR1 SGHVS, CDR2 FQNEAQ. The CDR3 covers 15 residues. The junction had 6 bases not matched to a gene; V was cut back by 1 base and J by 4 bases. The CDR3 loop is CASSLVRDSRYGYTF. CDR3 in DNA: TGTGCCAGCAGCTTAGTTCGGGACAGCCGCTATGGCTACACCTTC.

This chain connects TRBV19 to TRBJ2-5, with D perhaps matching TRBD1 (6 bases). The V gene lost 9 bases and the J gene lost 10 bases, with 27 bases spanning the gap. This CDR3 contains 15 residues. The germline V gene encodes CDR1 LNHDA and CDR2 SQIVND (reference sequence). The CDR3 region has the DNA TGTGCCAGCAGGAGACGACAGGACGGGTCGGAAAGCCAGTACTTC. It is translated as CASRRRQDGSESQYF.

V usage is TRBV6-5 and J usage is TRBJ2-1; TRBD2 agrees at 14 bases. The V gene end was trimmed by 6 bases and the J gene end by 6 bases; junction bases not matched to a gene: 4. Germline V gives CDR1 MNHEY, CDR2 SVGAGI. The CDR3 contains 15 residues. The CDR3 here is CASSPGTSGGNEQFF. In DNA form, the CDR3 reads TGTGCCAGCAGCCCCGGGACTAGCGGGGGCAATGAGCAGTTCTTC.